This record covers a single T cell receptor beta chain. The antigen is not known. This sample is drawn from a study of post-analysis software for immune sequencing data. Study information: Patients had relapsing-remitting, secondary progressive or progressive-relapsing multiple sclerosis; some lacked subtype. Findings and limits, study-wide: Four to six TRBV segments, including TRBV5-6, TRBV5-1 and TRBV20-1, were more frequent in patients than controls.

Included in the TCR beta cDNA libraries were unique molecular identifiers. Yield was about 500,000 cDNA molecules from 1 to 10 million T cells. TCRdb reanalysed the PCR reads using MiXCR and keeps one entry per CDR3 protein. This repertoire shows around 400,000 distinct CDR3 sequences, 39% found once; its top ten account for approximately 7.6%. The V and J ends lost 1 base and 2 bases, in that order; junction bases with no gene match: 10. The CDR3 totals 18 residues. Germline V CDR1 and CDR2: SGHAT, FQNNGV. The origin of this receptor is a girl aged 2-15 years with multiple sclerosis. Sequences were obtained from blood. This rearrangement joins TRBV11-2 to TRBJ2-3; 9 bases map to TRBD2. CDR3 protein: CASSLGWREGLYTDTQYF. The CDR3, as DNA: TGTGCCAGCAGCTTAGGTTGGCGGGAGGGCCTCTACACAGATACGCAGTATTTT.